This T cell receptor (beta chain) was recovered during a study of blood T cell repertoires in COVID-19. Study information: Whether acute or convalescent, the COVID-19 samples came from the United States, Italy and Spain. T cells, B-cell-depleted T cells, or PBMCs provided the cDNA or gDNA that served as material.

Per the study methods: By means of reference gene primer amplification, nucleated cell counts were estimated. Assay: immunoSEQ multiplex PCR; the TCRdb copy retains only in-frame clones and omits some. Clone size and V and J calls were adopted from that table, with D and trimming inferred from the DNA. The sample contains 250,000 to 350,000 clones, about nine tenths of which appear only once. Patients at the Seattle site were enrolled during active infection and followed longitudinally. This clone was found a few times. Trimming removed 4 bases at V and 5 bases at J, with 14 bases between. This CDR3 has 14 residues. Per the germline V gene, CDR1 is LNHDA and CDR2 is SQIVND (reference sequence).

The TCR was taken from a woman between 25 and 40 years old with COVID-19, enrolled during active disease. The rearrangement joins TRBV19 to TRBJ1-1; D might be TRBD1 (6 bases). The sample consisted of peripheral blood. The CDR3 protein is CASSTYREGTEAFF. The CDR3 coding sequence is TGTGCCAGTAGTACCTACAGGGAGGGAACTGAAGCTTTCTTT. Looking up the rest from reference TRBV19 and TRBJ1-1 gives the full variable domain: DGGITQSPKYLFRKEGQNVTLSCEQNLNHDAMYWYRQDPGQGLRLIYYSQIVNDFQKGDIAEGYSVSREKKESFPLTVTSAQKNPTAFYLCASSTYREGTEAFFGQGTRLTVV.